A single TCR beta chain is shown here with its context. Its cognate antigen is unknown. The data were taken from a study of Graves' ophthalmopathy and Graves' hyperthyroidism. Study-level results: Ophthalmopathy progression was predicted with 70% to 71% sensitivity and about 72% specificity.

As the template, RNA transcripts were used to amplify TCR beta CDR3 regions. Second-round multiplex PCR came after first-round RT-PCR with HTBI primers. In TCRdb, the multiplex PCR reads were re-called with MiXCR into one record per CDR3 protein. The repertoire has hundreds of thousands of distinct CDR3 sequences, about 20% of them found once; the top ten carry approximately 6.5%. V lost 3 bases and J lost 8; bases outside the gene matches: 9. Germline V gives CDR1 MDHEN, CDR2 SYDVKM. This CDR3 spans 15 amino acids. Hyperthyroidism was new, under 2 months, in patients aged 18 to 65. V is TRBV28 and J is TRBJ1-2, with 10 bases lining up with TRBD1. The material sequenced was peripheral blood. This clonotype originated in a woman under 30 with stable Graves' hyperthyroidism. Some clones in this sample may be carry-over from other donors' samples. The CDR3 loop reads CASSFPRQGARGYTF. The DNA for the CDR3 is TGTGCCAGCAGTTTCCCCCGACAGGGGGCGCGGGGCTACACCTTC.